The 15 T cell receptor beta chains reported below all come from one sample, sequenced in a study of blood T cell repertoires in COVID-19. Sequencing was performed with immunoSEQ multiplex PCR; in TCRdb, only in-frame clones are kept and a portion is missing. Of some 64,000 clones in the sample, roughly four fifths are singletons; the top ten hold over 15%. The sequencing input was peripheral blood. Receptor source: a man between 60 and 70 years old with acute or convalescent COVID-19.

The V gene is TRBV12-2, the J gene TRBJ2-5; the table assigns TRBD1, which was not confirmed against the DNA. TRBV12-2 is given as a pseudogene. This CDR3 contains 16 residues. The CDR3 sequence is CASRLEDRGNRETQYF. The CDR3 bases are TGTGCAAGTCGCTTAGAGGACAGGGGAAATCGAGAGACCCAGTACTTC.

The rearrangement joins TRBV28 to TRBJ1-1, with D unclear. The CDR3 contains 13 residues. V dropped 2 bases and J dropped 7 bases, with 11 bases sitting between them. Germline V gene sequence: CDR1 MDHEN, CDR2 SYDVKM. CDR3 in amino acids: CASSLRLAGEAFF. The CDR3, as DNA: TGTGCCAGCAGTTTACGTCTTGCGGGTGAAGCTTTCTTT.

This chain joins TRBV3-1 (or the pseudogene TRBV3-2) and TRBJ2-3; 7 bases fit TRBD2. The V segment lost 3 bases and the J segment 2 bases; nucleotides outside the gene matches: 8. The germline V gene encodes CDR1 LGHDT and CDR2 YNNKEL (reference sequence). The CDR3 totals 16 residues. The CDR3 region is CASSHDLAAYTDTQYF. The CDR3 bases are TGTGCCAGCAGCCACGATCTAGCGGCTTACACAGATACGCAGTATTTT.

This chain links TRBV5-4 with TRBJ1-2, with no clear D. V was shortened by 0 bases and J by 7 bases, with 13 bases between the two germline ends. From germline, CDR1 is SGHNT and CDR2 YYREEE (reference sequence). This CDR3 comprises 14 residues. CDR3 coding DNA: TGTGCCAGCAGCTTGGACCCCCGGACTGCTGGCTACACCTTC. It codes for CASSLDPRTAGYTF.

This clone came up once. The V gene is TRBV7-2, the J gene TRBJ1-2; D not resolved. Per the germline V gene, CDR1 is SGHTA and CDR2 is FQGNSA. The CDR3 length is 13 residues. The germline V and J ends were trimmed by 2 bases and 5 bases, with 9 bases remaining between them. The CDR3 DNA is TGTGCCAGCAGCTTACCCCAAAATTATGGCTACACCTTC. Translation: CASSLPQNYGYTF.

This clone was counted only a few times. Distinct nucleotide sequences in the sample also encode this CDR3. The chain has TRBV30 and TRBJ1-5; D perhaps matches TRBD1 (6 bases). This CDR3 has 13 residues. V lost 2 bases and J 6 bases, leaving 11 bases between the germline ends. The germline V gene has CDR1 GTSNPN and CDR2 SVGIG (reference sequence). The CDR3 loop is CAWSPGGGQPQHF. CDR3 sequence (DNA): TGTGCCTGGAGTCCGGGAGGGGGTCAGCCCCAGCATTTT. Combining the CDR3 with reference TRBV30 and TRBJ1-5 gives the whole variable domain SQTIHQWPATLVQPVGSPLSLECTVEGTSNPNLYWYRQAAGRGLQLLFYSVGIGQISSEVPQNLSASRPQDRQFILSSKKLLLSDSGFYLCAWSPGGGQPQHFGDGTRLSIL.

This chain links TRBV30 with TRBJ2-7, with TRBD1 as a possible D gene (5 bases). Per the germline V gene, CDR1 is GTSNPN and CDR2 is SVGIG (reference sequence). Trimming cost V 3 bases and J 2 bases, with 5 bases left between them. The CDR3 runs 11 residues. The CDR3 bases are TGTGCCTGGAGGGACACCTACGAGCAGTACTTC. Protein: CAWRDTYEQYF.

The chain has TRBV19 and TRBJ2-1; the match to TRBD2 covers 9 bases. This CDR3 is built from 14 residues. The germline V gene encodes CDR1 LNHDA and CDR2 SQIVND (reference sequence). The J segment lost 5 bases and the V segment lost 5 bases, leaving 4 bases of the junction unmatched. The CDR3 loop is CASSRTSVDNEQFF. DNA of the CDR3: TGTGCCAGTAGTCGGACTAGCGTGGACAATGAGCAGTTCTTC.

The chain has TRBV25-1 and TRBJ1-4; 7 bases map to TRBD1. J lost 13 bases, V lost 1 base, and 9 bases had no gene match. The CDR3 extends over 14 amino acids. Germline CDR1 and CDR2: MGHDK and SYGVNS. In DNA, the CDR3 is TGTGCCAGCAGTGAATCGGAGGGGGCTAGGACACTGTTTTTT. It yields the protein CASSESEGARTLFF.

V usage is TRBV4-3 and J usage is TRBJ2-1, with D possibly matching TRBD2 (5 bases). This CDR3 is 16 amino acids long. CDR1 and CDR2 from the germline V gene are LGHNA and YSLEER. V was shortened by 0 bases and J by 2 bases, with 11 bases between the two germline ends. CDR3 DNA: TGCGCCAGCAGCCAAGATGCGGCGGGCCCCTACAATGAGCAGTTCTTC. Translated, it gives CASSQDAAGPYNEQFF.

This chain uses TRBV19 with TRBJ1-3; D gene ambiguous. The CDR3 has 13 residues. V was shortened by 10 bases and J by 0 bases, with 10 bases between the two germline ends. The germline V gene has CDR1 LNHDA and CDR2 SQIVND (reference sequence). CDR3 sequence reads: CATLAGSGNTIYF. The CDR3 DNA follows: TGTGCCACACTCGCCGGCTCTGGAAACACCATATATTTT.

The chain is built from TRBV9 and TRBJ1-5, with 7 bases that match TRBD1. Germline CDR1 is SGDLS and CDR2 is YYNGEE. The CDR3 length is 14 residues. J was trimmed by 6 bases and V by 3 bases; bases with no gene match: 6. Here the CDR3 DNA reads TGTGCCAGCAGCGCCGACAGGGCACTTCAGCCCCAGCATTTT. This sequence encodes CASSADRALQPQHF.

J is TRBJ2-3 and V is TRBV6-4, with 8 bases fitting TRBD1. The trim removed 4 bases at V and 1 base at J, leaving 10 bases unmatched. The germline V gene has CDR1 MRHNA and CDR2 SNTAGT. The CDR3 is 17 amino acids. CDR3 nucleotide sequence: TGTGCCAGCAGTGCAGGGGGCGCGGGACCTGGCACAGATACGCAGTATTTT. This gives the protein CASSAGGAGPGTDTQYF.

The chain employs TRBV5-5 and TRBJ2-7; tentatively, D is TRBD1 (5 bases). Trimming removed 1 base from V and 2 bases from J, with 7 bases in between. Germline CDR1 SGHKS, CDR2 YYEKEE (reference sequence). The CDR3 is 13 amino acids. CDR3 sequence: CASSLQGTYEQYF. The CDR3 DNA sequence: TGTGCCAGCAGCTTGCAGGGTACCTACGAGCAGTACTTC.

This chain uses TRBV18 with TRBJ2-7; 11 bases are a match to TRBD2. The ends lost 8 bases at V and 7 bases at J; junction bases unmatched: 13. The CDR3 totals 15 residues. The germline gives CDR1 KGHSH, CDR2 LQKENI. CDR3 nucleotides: TGTGCCAGCCGGGGAGGTACTAGCGGGAGCGGTGAGCAGTACTTC. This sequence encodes CASRGGTSGSGEQYF.